The 24 T cell receptor beta chains presented below share a single source sample, sequenced in a study of blood T cell repertoires in COVID-19. The assay was immunoSEQ multiplex PCR, and TCRdb's table has in-frame clones only and misses some. The data hold roughly 250,000 clones, with about 90% observed a single time. Material: PBMCs or T cells enriched from blood (not recorded which). Every receptor here comes from a human donor in a cohort exposed to, infected with or recovered from COVID-19 (not recorded which). The donor label of this sample is uncertain.

V gene TRBV5-8 combines with J gene TRBJ1-5; D is uncertain. V was cut by 2 bases and J by 5 bases, with 8 bases left in between. Germline V gene lookup returns CDR1 SGHTS and CDR2 YDEGEE. The CDR3 has 13 amino acids. CDR3 residues: CASSFSVDQPQHF. For the CDR3, the DNA is TGTGCCAGCAGCTTCAGCGTGGATCAGCCCCAGCATTTT.

The chain has TRBV9 and TRBJ2-5; tentatively, D is TRBD1 (6 bases). Trimming pared 0 bases from V and 1 base from J, leaving 16 bases between. This CDR3 comprises 17 residues. Germline V CDR1 and CDR2: SGDLS, YYNGEE. The CDR3 nucleotides are TGTGCCAGCAGCGTAGCTACGGTGGGCAGGGGCCAAGAGACCCAGTACTTC. It specifies CASSVATVGRGQETQYF.

V and J are TRBV11-2 and TRBJ2-5; D possibly corresponds to TRBD2 (6 bases). Germline V gene data show CDR1 as SGHAT and CDR2 as FQNNGV. Between the trimmed V and J ends, which lost 5 bases and 4 bases, there was a span of 11 bases. The CDR3 runs to 13 residues. The chain's CDR3 is CASSDLGLETQYF. In DNA form, the CDR3 reads TGTGCCAGCAGCGACTTGGGACTAGAGACCCAGTACTTC.

The genes are TRBV5-1 and TRBJ1-2; TRBD1 might be the D (6 bases). The germline V and J ends were trimmed by 1 base and 8 bases, with 18 bases remaining between them. This CDR3 contains 15 residues. Germline CDR1 and CDR2: SGHRS and YFSETQ. For the CDR3, the DNA is TGCGCCAGCAGCTTGTCAGGGGACCGGGCCGCGGGCTACACCTTC. Its translation is CASSLSGDRAAGYTF.

This clone appeared once. The chain couples TRBV19 to TRBJ1-5, with 7 positions matching TRBD1. The CDR3 consists of 13 residues. Germline loops: CDR1 LNHDA, CDR2 SQIVND (reference sequence). J was trimmed by 5 bases and V by 7 bases; bases with no gene match: 5. This CDR3 reads CASKNRGDQPQHF. The CDR3 bases are TGTGCCAGTAAGAACAGGGGAGATCAGCCCCAGCATTTT.

The CDR3 nucleotides are TGTGCCAGCAGCCGACAGGGCTATGGCTACACCTTC. The encoded protein is CASSRQGYGYTF. The gene calls are TRBV3-1 (or the pseudogene TRBV3-2) and TRBJ1-2, with TRBD1 matching over 7 bases. V gave up 4 bases and J gave up 4 bases; unmatched junction bases: 0. CDR3 length: 12 amino acids. Germline values: CDR1 LGHDT, CDR2 YNNKEL (reference sequence).

The genes are TRBV2 and TRBJ1-2; D ambiguous. This CDR3 comprises 13 residues. Germline CDR1 reads SNHLY; CDR2 reads FYNNEI. V gave up 7 bases and J gave up 5 bases, with 14 bases separating them. CDR3 sequence (DNA): TGTGCCAGCACCGATCTGTCACTGTATGGCTACACCTTC. Protein product: CASTDLSLYGYTF.

DNA for the CDR3: TGTGCCATCGGCTTGGGACAGAAGGCTTTCTTT. Translated, it gives CAIGLGQKAFF. This chain uses TRBV6-5 with TRBJ1-1, with 7 positions matching TRBD1. Losses at the gene ends were 10 bases for V and 11 bases for J; bases not matched to a gene: 10. CDR1 and CDR2 (germline): MNHEY, SVGAGI. This CDR3 region has 11 residues.

In this sample, this clone turned up a few times. This chain joins TRBV7-9 and TRBJ2-7; D uncertain. The length of the CDR3 is 11 residues. V was pared by 1 base and J by 8 bases, with 6 bases between. CDR1 and CDR2 (germline): SEHNR, FQNEAQ (reference sequence). The CDR3 loop reads CASSLGPKQYF. The CDR3 DNA sequence: TGTGCCAGCAGCTTAGGCCCTAAGCAGTACTTC.

J is TRBJ2-6 and V is TRBV18, with D maybe TRBD1 (5 bases). Looked up from germline, CDR1 is KGHSH and CDR2 is LQKENI. The CDR3 loop spans 17 amino acids. The V end lost 2 bases, the J end lost 0 bases, and 11 bases lay between the germline ends. The CDR3 DNA reads TGTGCCAGCTCACCAGAAGGGGCTAGCTCTGGGGCCAACGTCCTGACTTTC. Translated: CASSPEGASSGANVLTF.

The table lists this clone with a count of one. V gene TRBV7-3 combines with J gene TRBJ2-6; D might be TRBD1 (5 bases). The CDR3 covers 15 residues. Trimming shortened V by 5 bases and J by 1 base, and 9 bases separated the two germline ends. Germline CDR1 SGHTA, CDR2 FQGTGA. The DNA of the CDR3 is TGTGCCAGCAGCAATCAGGGTTCTGGGGCCAACGTCCTGACTTTC. As protein: CASSNQGSGANVLTF.

The V and J genes are TRBV10-3 and TRBJ2-1; 9 bases match TRBD2. The CDR3 totals 16 residues. V was pared by 9 bases and J by 0 bases, with 9 bases of the junction left unmatched. Germline V gene lookup returns CDR1 ENHRY and CDR2 SYGVKD. CDR3 sequence (DNA): TGTGCCATAGCGCCCAGCGGGGGGAGCTCCTACAATGAGCAGTTCTTC. Its translation is CAIAPSGGSSYNEQFF.

This clone was observed a few times. V gene TRBV5-5 combines with J gene TRBJ1-5; D possibly corresponds to TRBD1 (6 bases). The CDR3 extends over 14 amino acids. The germline CDR1 and CDR2 sequences are SGHKS and YYEKEE (reference sequence). V lost 7 bases and J lost 7, with 18 bases in between. This chain's CDR3 is CASSLGGATQPQHF. DNA of the CDR3: TGTGCCAGCTCCCTGGGGGGGGCAACCCAGCCCCAGCATTTT.

This chain uses TRBV27 with TRBJ2-2, with TRBD2 matching over 11 bases. Losses at the gene ends were 6 bases for V and 7 bases for J; bases not matched to a gene: 10. The CDR3 is 16 residues long. The germline V gene encodes CDR1 MNHEY and CDR2 SMNVEV (reference sequence). As DNA, the CDR3 is TGTGCCAGCAGCCTGTTAGCGGGGGGGCCGGTCGGGGAGCTGTTTTTT. Translation: CASSLLAGGPVGELFF.

The chain carries TRBV4-1 and TRBJ2-2; no clear D. The CDR3 is 16 amino acids. Germline V gene data show CDR1 as MGHRA and CDR2 as YSYEKL. Trimming took off 0 bases at V and 3 bases at J, with 11 bases between the two ends. In DNA, the CDR3 is TGCGCCAGCAGCCAAGATGAGAGTCTGCACACCGGGGAGCTGTTTTTT. Translated: CASSQDESLHTGELFF.

The J gene is TRBJ2-2, the V gene TRBV24-1; 11 bases line up with TRBD2. CDR3 length equals 15 residues. Germline V CDR1 and CDR2: KGHDR, SFDVKD. V lost 7 bases and J lost 4; bases outside the gene matches: 4. Here the CDR3 reads CATRPTSGGTGELFF. The CDR3 bases are TGTGCCACCAGGCCCACTAGCGGGGGCACCGGGGAGCTGTTTTTT.

A single count supports this clone. The chain has TRBV9 and TRBJ2-1; 11 bases are a match to TRBD2. V was clipped by 0 bases and J by 10 bases; unmatched bases: 6. This CDR3 has 15 residues. Looked up from germline, CDR1 is SGDLS and CDR2 is YYNGEE. The CDR3 loop is CASSVAELAGGEQFF. Here the CDR3 DNA reads TGTGCCAGCAGCGTAGCTGAGCTAGCGGGGGGCGAGCAGTTCTTC.

The chain couples TRBV6-2 or TRBV6-3 to TRBJ1-5; TRBD1 is a possible D gene (5 bases). Germline V gene lookup returns CDR1 MNHEY and CDR2 SVGEGT. The ends were cut back, 1 base at V and 1 base at J, with 5 bases in the middle. This CDR3 has 14 amino acids. The CDR3 is CASSYWTSNQPQHF. CDR3 nucleotides: TGTGCCAGCAGTTACTGGACAAGCAATCAGCCCCAGCATTTT.

This clone was picked up a small number of times. The V gene is TRBV29-1, the J gene TRBJ1-4; TRBD1 is a possible D gene (5 bases). Germline V gene lookup returns CDR1 SQVTM and CDR2 ANQGSEA. The germline V and J ends were trimmed by 2 bases and 8 bases, with 12 bases remaining between them. This CDR3 has 13 residues. CDR3 amino acids: CSVESGVQEKLFF. DNA of the CDR3: TGCAGCGTTGAATCGGGGGTGCAGGAAAAACTGTTTTTT.

V usage is TRBV4-1 and J usage is TRBJ2-7, with TRBD1 matching over 7 bases. With 1 base clipped from V and 1 base from J, the junction kept 1 base outside the gene matches. Germline CDR1 reads MGHRA; CDR2 reads YSYEKL. The CDR3 is made up of 14 amino acids. The CDR3 loop is CASSQVGQSYEQYF. DNA of the CDR3: TGCGCCAGCAGCCAAGTGGGACAGTCCTACGAGCAGTACTTC.

This rearrangement joins TRBV10-3 to TRBJ1-1; 9 bases agree with TRBD1. Germline assignment: CDR1 ENHRY and CDR2 SYGVKD. The CDR3 contains 17 residues. The V and J ends lost 6 bases and 0 bases, in that order; junction bases with no gene match: 11. The CDR3 spells CAIRGRGTGRVNTEAFF. CDR3 DNA: TGTGCCATCAGGGGGAGAGGGACAGGGCGGGTGAACACTGAAGCTTTCTTT.

V usage is TRBV9 and J usage is TRBJ1-4; 11 bases are a match to TRBD1. Germline V CDR1 and CDR2: SGDLS, YYNGEE. The ends lost 0 bases at V and 7 bases at J; junction bases unmatched: 2. The CDR3 length is 15 residues. The CDR3 coding sequence is TGTGCCAGCAGCGTAGGCGGGACAGGGGGTGAAAAACTGTTTTTT. This gives the protein CASSVGGTGGEKLFF.

The chain joins TRBV10-2 to TRBJ1-1; TRBD1 matches at 7 bases. CDR1 and CDR2 (germline): WSHSY, SAAADI. The CDR3 extends over 13 amino acids. Germline trimming cut 6 bases from V and 7 bases from J; bases unmatched to any gene: 8. The CDR3 region is CASRGTVGDEAFF. CDR3 DNA sequence: TGCGCCAGCAGGGGGACAGTGGGGGATGAAGCTTTCTTT.

The rearrangement joins TRBV5-1 to TRBJ1-2, with D perhaps matching TRBD1 (5 bases). Germline V gene sequence: CDR1 SGHRS, CDR2 YFSETQ. This CDR3 is built from 14 residues. V gave up 0 bases and J gave up 4 bases, with 10 bases separating them. The CDR3 reads CASSLGGLFYGYTF. DNA of the CDR3: TGCGCCAGCAGCTTGGGGGGACTGTTCTATGGCTACACCTTC.